This entry lists 11 T cell receptor beta chains sequenced from one sample in a study of blood T cell repertoires in COVID-19. TCRdb's copy holds only in-frame clones and misses some; the assay was immunoSEQ multiplex PCR. The sample records 25,000 to 30,000 clones, about 92% being singletons. What was sequenced was peripheral blood. Receptors originate from a woman aged 70-85 years with COVID-19, enrolled during active disease.

The rearrangement links TRBV12-3 or TRBV12-4 to TRBJ1-5; D is ambiguous. Trimming shortened V by 6 bases and J by 4 bases, and 10 bases separated the two germline ends. The CDR3 is 13 amino acids. CDR3 amino acids: CASSLGQNQPQHF. Here the CDR3 DNA reads TGTGCCAGCAGCTTGGGCCAAAATCAGCCCCAGCATTTT.

The chain joins TRBV19 to TRBJ2-2; 11 positions match TRBD2. From germline, CDR1 is LNHDA and CDR2 SQIVND (reference sequence). The V and J ends lost 8 bases and 1 base, in that order; junction bases with no gene match: 0. The CDR3 covers 14 residues. CDR3 sequence: CASGLAGNTGELFF. DNA for the CDR3: TGTGCCAGTGGACTAGCGGGGAACACCGGGGAGCTGTTTTTT.

The chain couples TRBV28 to TRBJ1-4; 7 bases are a match to TRBD1. In germline, CDR1 is MDHEN, CDR2 SYDVKM. The CDR3 extends over 16 amino acids. Trimming took 7 bases from V and 3 from J; bases not matched to a gene: 11. CDR3 DNA: TGTGCCAGCAAGCAACCGTCCGGGACAGCTAATGAAAAACTGTTTTTT. Its translation is CASKQPSGTANEKLFF.

The V and J genes are TRBV19 and TRBJ1-1; 11 positions match TRBD1. The V gene's germline CDR1 is LNHDA and CDR2 SQIVND (reference sequence). This CDR3 comprises 14 residues. V dropped 5 bases and J dropped 6; count of bases not matched to a gene: 5. The CDR3 reads CASSSGQGAPEAFF. The CDR3 DNA reads as TGTGCCAGTAGTTCAGGACAGGGGGCGCCTGAAGCTTTCTTT.

The chain uses TRBV18 and TRBJ1-3; 7 nucleotides line up with TRBD1. The CDR3 covers 19 residues. The germline V gene encodes CDR1 KGHSH and CDR2 LQKENI. The V gene end was trimmed by 2 bases and the J gene end by 0 bases; junction bases not matched to a gene: 13. The CDR3 nucleotides read TGTGCCAGCTCACCAGTCCATTTAGGAGGGGGCTCCTCTGGAAACACCATATATTTT. Residues: CASSPVHLGGGSSGNTIYF.

V gene TRBV9 combines with J gene TRBJ2-1; 8 nucleotides agree with TRBD2. Germline V gene lookup returns CDR1 SGDLS and CDR2 YYNGEE. The junction had 6 bases not matched to a gene; V was cut back by 0 bases and J by 7 bases. This CDR3 region has 15 residues. The CDR3, as DNA: TGTGCCAGCAGCGTAGATCCAGCGGGAGCGAATGAGCAGTTCTTC. This gives the protein CASSVDPAGANEQFF.

In this sample, this clone turned up once. V and J are TRBV2 and TRBJ2-1; the D is unclear. The V end was cut by 6 bases, the J end by 5 bases, with 17 bases between. This CDR3 contains 15 residues. Germline V gene data show CDR1 as SNHLY and CDR2 as FYNNEI. The CDR3 here is CASRRTEVGDNEQFF. The CDR3 region has the DNA TGTGCCAGCAGACGCACCGAGGTAGGAGACAATGAGCAGTTCTTC.

This clone came up once. V usage is TRBV29-1 and J usage is TRBJ1-1; TRBD1 is a possible D gene (5 bases). Germline CDR1 is SQVTM and CDR2 is ANQGSEA. This CDR3 comprises 12 residues. Trimming pared 7 bases from V and 7 bases from J, leaving 16 bases between. This chain's CDR3 is CSGYGGDGEAFF. DNA of the CDR3: TGCAGCGGCTACGGGGGGGACGGTGAAGCTTTCTTT. The whole variable domain, filled in from reference TRBV29-1 and TRBJ1-1, reads SAVISQKPSRDICQRGTSLTIQCQVDSQVTMMFWYRQQPGQSLTLIATANQGSEATYESGFVIDKFPISRPNLTFSTLTVSNMSPEDSSIYLCSGYGGDGEAFFGQGTRLTVV.

V usage is TRBV28 and J usage is TRBJ1-3; D is undetermined. The germline V gene has CDR1 MDHEN and CDR2 SYDVKM. The CDR3 runs to 12 residues. V was shortened by 6 bases and J by 1 base, with 4 bases between the two germline ends. Written as DNA, the CDR3 is TGTGCCAGCAGCGAGTCTGGAAACACCATATATTTT. Protein: CASSESGNTIYF.

V is TRBV2 and J is TRBJ1-1; 8 bases align to TRBD1. V was pared by 2 bases and J by 0 bases, with 5 bases of the junction left unmatched. CDR1 and CDR2 from the germline V gene are SNHLY and FYNNEI. This CDR3 is built from 16 residues. CDR3 coding DNA: TGTGCCAGCAGTGAATCTAGGGACAGGATGAACACTGAAGCTTTCTTT. Translating gives CASSESRDRMNTEAFF. The full variable domain, in which reference TRBV2 and TRBJ1-1 provide the parts outside the CDR3, is EPEVTQTPSHQVTQMGQEVILRCVPISNHLYFYWYRQILGQKVEFLVSFYNNEISEKSEIFDDQFSVERPDGSNFTLKIRSTKLEDSAMYFCASSESRDRMNTEAFFGQGTRLTVV.

The chain links TRBV27 to TRBJ2-3; a weak D match, TRBD1 (6 bases). V lost 3 bases and J 6 bases, leaving 22 bases between the germline ends. The V gene's germline CDR1 is MNHEY and CDR2 SMNVEV (reference sequence). The CDR3 loop spans 17 amino acids. In DNA, the CDR3 is TGTGCCAGCAGTTTCCGACCCCCGACAGGCCCTTTTGATACGCAGTATTTT. Its protein product is CASSFRPPTGPFDTQYF.